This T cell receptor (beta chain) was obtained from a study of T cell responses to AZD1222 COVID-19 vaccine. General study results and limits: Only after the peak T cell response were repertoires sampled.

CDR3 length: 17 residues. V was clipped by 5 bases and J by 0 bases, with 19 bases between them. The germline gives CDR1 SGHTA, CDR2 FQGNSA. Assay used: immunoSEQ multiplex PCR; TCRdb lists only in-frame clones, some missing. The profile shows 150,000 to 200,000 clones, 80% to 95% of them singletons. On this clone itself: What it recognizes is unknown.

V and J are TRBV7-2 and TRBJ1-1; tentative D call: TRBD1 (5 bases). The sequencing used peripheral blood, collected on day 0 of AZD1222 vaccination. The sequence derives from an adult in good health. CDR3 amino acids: CASSHNQGINVNTEAFF. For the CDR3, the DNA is TGTGCCAGCAGCCATAATCAGGGTATTAACGTGAACACTGAAGCTTTCTTT.